The TCR beta chain described here comes from a study of control samples from healthy donors and cancer patients. The CDR3 loop spans 13 amino acids. From germline, CDR1 is SGHNT and CDR2 YYREEE (reference sequence). V was cut by 3 bases and J by 5 bases, with 11 bases left in between. Here immunoSEQ multiplex PCR was the method, and the copy in TCRdb shows in-frame clones only, minus some. This table has about 98,000 clones, around three quarters appearing once. This sequence originates from a woman in her 30s in good health. This chain links TRBV5-4 with TRBJ2-5; TRBD2 is a possible D gene (6 bases). The sequencing sample was made of blood. The CDR3 DNA is TGTGCCAGCAGCTCAACTAGCCGGGAGACCCAGTACTTC. It codes for CASSSTSRETQYF.